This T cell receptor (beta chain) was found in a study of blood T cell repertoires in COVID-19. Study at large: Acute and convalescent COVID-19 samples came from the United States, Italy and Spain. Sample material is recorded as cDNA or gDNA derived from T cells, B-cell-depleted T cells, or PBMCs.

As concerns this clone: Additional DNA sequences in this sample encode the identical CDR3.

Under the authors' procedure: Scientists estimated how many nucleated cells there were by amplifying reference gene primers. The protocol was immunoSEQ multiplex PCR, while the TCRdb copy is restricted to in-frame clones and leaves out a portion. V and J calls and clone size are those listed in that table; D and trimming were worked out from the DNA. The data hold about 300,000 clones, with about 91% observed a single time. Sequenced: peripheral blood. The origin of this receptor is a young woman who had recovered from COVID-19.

CDR3 sequence reads: CAWSVAGNTEAFF. CDR3 sequence (DNA): TGTGCCTGGAGTGTAGCAGGGAACACTGAAGCTTTCTTT. This chain uses TRBV30 with TRBJ1-1; D not resolved. The CDR3 runs to 13 residues. Germline-derived CDR1 and CDR2 are GTSNPN and SVGIG (reference sequence). The V end lost 0 bases, the J end lost 1 base, and 6 bases lay between the germline ends.